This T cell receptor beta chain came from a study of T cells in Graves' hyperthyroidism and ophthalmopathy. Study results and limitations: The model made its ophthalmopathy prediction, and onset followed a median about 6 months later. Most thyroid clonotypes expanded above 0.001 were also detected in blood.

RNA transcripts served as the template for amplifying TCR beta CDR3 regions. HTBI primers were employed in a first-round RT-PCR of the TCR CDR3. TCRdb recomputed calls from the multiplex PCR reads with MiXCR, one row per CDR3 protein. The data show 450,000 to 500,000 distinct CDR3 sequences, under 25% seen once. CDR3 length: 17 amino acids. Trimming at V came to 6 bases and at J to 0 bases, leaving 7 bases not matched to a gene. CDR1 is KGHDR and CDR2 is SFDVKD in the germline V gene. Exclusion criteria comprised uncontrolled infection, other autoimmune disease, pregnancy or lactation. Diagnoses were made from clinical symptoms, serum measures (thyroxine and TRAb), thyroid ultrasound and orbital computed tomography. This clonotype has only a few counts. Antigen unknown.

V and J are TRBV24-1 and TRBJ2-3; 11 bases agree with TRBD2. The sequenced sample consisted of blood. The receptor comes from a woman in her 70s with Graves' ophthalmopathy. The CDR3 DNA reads TGTGCCACCAGTTCCTCGACTAGCGGGATGAGCACAGATACGCAGTATTTT. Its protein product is CATSSSTSGMSTDTQYF.